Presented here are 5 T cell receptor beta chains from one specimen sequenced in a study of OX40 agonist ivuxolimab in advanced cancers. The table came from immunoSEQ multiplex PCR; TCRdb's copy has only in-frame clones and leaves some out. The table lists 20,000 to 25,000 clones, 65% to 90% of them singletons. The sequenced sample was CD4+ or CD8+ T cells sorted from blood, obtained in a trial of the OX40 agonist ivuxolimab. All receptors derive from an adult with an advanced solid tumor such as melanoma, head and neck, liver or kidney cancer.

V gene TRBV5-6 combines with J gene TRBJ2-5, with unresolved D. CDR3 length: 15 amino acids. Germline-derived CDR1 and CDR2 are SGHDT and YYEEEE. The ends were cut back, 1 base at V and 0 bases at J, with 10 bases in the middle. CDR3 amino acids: CASSLWYVDQETQYF. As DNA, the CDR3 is TGTGCCAGCAGCTTGTGGTATGTCGACCAAGAGACCCAGTACTTC. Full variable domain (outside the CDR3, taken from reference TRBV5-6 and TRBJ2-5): DAGVTQSPTHLIKTRGQQVTLRCSPKSGHDTVSWYQQALGQGPQFIFQYYEEEERQRGNFPDRFSGHQFPNYSSELNVNALLLGDSALYLCASSLWYVDQETQYFGPGTRLLVL.

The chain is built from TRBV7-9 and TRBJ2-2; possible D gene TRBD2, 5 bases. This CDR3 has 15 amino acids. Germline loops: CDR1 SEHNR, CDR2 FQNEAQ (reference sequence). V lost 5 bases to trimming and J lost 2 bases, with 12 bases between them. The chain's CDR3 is CASSQTRHNTGELFF. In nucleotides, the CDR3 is TGTGCCAGCAGCCAAACTAGACATAACACCGGGGAGCTGTTTTTT.

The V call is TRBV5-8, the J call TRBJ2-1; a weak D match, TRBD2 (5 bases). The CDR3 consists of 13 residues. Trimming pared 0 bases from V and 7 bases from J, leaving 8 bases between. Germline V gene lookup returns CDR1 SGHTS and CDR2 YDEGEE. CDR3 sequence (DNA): TGTGCCAGCAGCTTGGGACCGGGAAATGAGCAGTTCTTC. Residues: CASSLGPGNEQFF.

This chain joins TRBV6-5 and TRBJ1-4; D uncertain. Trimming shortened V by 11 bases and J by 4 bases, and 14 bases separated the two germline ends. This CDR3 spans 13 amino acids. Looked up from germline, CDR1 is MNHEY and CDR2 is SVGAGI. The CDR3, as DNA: TGTGCCGCGTCGGATGAGAATAATGAAAAACTGTTTTTT. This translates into CAASDENNEKLFF.

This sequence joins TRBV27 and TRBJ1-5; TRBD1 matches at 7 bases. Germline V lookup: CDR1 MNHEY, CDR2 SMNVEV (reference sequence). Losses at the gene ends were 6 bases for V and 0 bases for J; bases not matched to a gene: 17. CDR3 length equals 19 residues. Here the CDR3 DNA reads TGTGCCAGCAGGCATAGCACAGGGGTCGCAGCCGGTAGCAATCAGCCCCAGCATTTT. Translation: CASRHSTGVAAGSNQPQHF.